The entry that follows covers one TCR beta chain sequence. V was cut by 2 bases and J by 7 bases, with 6 bases left in between. Germline CDR1 SGHTA, CDR2 FQGNSA. The CDR3 length is 12 residues. The sample originates from a study of OX40 agonist ivuxolimab in advanced cancers. Whole-study context: Hepatocellular carcinoma, melanoma, renal cell or head and neck cancer affected the dose-escalation patients. At 65% to 90% male, the cohort had a mean age of 60 years, ranging from roughly 23 to 80.

The protocol was immunoSEQ multiplex PCR, while the TCRdb copy is restricted to in-frame clones and leaves out a portion. The table shows around 66,000 clones, with 65% to 85% occurring only once. The TCR was taken from an adult with an advanced solid tumor such as melanoma, head and neck, liver or kidney cancer. The gene calls are TRBV7-2 and TRBJ2-1, with D hard to call. The sequenced sample was CD4+ or CD8+ T cells sorted from blood, obtained in a trial of the OX40 agonist ivuxolimab. The CDR3 is CASSLLQNEQFF. The CDR3 DNA follows: TGTGCCAGCAGCTTATTACAGAATGAGCAGTTCTTC.